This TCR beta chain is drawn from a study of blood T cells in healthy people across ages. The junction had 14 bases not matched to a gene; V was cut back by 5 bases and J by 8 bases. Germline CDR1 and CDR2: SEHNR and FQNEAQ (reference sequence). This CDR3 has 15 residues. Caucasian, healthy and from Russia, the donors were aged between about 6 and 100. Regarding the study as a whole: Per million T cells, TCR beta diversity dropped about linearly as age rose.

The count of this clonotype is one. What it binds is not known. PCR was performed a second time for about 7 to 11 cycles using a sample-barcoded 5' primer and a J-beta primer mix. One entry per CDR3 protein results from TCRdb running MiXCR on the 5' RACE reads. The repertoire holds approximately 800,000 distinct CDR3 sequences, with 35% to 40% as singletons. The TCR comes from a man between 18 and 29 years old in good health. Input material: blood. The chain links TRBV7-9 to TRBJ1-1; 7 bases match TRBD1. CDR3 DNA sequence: TGTGCCAGCAGCACCTACCGGGACAGTAGGGGGGAAGCTTTCTTT. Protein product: CASSTYRDSRGEAFF. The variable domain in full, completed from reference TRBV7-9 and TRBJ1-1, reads DTGVSQNPRHKITKRGQNVTFRCDPISEHNRLYWYRQTLGQGPEFLTYFQNEAQLEKSRLLSDRFSAERPKGSFSTLEIQRTEQGDSAMYLCASSTYRDSRGEAFFGQGTRLTVV.